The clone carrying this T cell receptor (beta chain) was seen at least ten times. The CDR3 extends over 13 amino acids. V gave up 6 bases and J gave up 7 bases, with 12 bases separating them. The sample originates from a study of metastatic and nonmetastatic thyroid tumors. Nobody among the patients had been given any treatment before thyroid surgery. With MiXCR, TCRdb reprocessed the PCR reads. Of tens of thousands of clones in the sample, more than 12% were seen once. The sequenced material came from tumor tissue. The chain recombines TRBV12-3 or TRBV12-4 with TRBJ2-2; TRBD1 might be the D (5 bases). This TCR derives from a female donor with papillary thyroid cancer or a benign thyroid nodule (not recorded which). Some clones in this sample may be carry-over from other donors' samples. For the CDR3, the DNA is TGTGCCAGCAGGTCAGGGTTGGACGGGGAGCTGTTTTTT. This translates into CASRSGLDGELFF.